The 23 T cell receptor beta chains below come from one sample, sequenced in a study of blood T cell repertoires in COVID-19 (dated by TCRdb to the early 2020s). Library prep was done by the immunoSEQ multiplex PCR assay. Held by TCRdb, this immuneACCESS table contains in-frame sequences only and omits some clones. Under half of the omission traces to an unresolved V gene where checked; the cause of the rest is unknown. The sample includes roughly 300,000 clones, with roughly 90% observed a single time. In total, the top ten clones hold 15% to 20% of the sample. Sequencing input: PBMCs or T cells enriched from blood (not recorded which). Receptor source: a woman younger than 45 who had recovered from COVID-19.

The rearrangement links TRBV28 to TRBJ1-4; 11 bases are shared with TRBD1. The trim removed 2 bases at V and 4 bases at J, leaving 9 bases unmatched. The CDR3 is 18 amino acids. CDR1 is MDHEN and CDR2 is SYDVKM in the germline V gene. The DNA of the CDR3 is TGTGCCAGCAGTTTAAATCCGGGACAGGGGGGCCTTAATGAAAAACTGTTTTTT. Translated, it gives CASSLNPGQGGLNEKLFF.

This clone has only one observation. The rearrangement links TRBV28 to TRBJ2-1; 9 nucleotides line up with TRBD1. V lost 5 bases to trimming and J lost 8 bases; unmatched junction nucleotides: 19. The CDR3 runs 18 residues. Germline loops: CDR1 MDHEN, CDR2 SYDVKM. In DNA form, the CDR3 reads TGTGCCAGCAGTCCTCAGGATTCGGACAGGGGACATGTAGATGAGCAGTTCTTC. It specifies CASSPQDSDRGHVDEQFF.

The gene calls are TRBV19 and TRBJ2-1; a weak D match, TRBD2 (5 bases). Deletions cut 6 bases from V and 3 bases from J, with 12 bases between. CDR1 and CDR2 from the germline V gene are LNHDA and SQIVND (reference sequence). This CDR3 has 14 amino acids. The CDR3 reads CASSSTGDYNEQFF. CDR3 in DNA: TGTGCCAGTAGCTCTACCGGGGACTACAATGAGCAGTTCTTC. Complete variable domain (other parts from reference TRBV19 and TRBJ2-1): DGGITQSPKYLFRKEGQNVTLSCEQNLNHDAMYWYRQDPGQGLRLIYYSQIVNDFQKGDIAEGYSVSREKKESFPLTVTSAQKNPTAFYLCASSSTGDYNEQFFGPGTRLTVL.

V is TRBV7-3 and J is TRBJ2-2; D ambiguous. V lost 4 bases, J lost 1 base, and 13 bases lay in between. CDR1 is SGHTA, CDR2 FQGTGA, per germline. CDR3 size: 16 residues. CDR3 coding DNA: TGTGCCAGCAGCTATCAAGGTCCGGGGAACACCGGGGAGCTGTTTTTT. Translating it yields CASSYQGPGNTGELFF.

The chain is built from TRBV18 and TRBJ1-3; perhaps TRBD1 as D (6 bases). V was pared by 2 bases and J by 0 bases, with 11 bases between. The CDR3 runs to 16 residues. Germline values: CDR1 KGHSH, CDR2 LQKENI. The CDR3 DNA sequence: TGTGCCAGCTCACCATACGTACAGGGCTCTGGAAACACCATATATTTT. Its protein product is CASSPYVQGSGNTIYF.

Of note for this clone: Germline is not matched at one junction end, which may reflect a read error. This chain links TRBV27 with TRBJ2-7; D not resolved. The V gene's germline CDR1 is MNHEY and CDR2 SMNVEV (reference sequence). CDR3 length: 14 amino acids. The CDR3 DNA reads TGTGCCAGCAGACGGTTTGGAGCCTCCAACGAGCAGTACTTC. This gives the protein CASRRFGASNEQYF.

This chain joins TRBV28 and TRBJ2-1; 9 bases align to TRBD2. This CDR3 is built from 14 residues. The J segment lost 7 bases and the V segment lost 8 bases, leaving 9 bases of the junction unmatched. Germline loops: CDR1 MDHEN, CDR2 SYDVKM. This CDR3 reads CASLISGSNNEQFF. The CDR3 coding sequence is TGTGCCAGCCTTATTAGCGGGAGTAATAATGAGCAGTTCTTC.

Here the CDR3 reads CASSLNLVAAGATDTQYF. CDR3 nucleotide sequence: TGTGCCAGCAGTCTCAACCTCGTGGCAGCGGGAGCCACAGATACGCAGTATTTT. The chain recombines TRBV28 with TRBJ2-3, with 8 positions matching TRBD2. The V segment lost 5 bases and the J segment 2 bases; nucleotides outside the gene matches: 15. The CDR3 is made up of 18 amino acids. From germline, CDR1 is MDHEN and CDR2 SYDVKM.

This sequence joins TRBV7-2 and TRBJ2-5; 8 bases are a match to TRBD2. CDR1 SGHTA and CDR2 FQGNSA come from the germline V gene. The CDR3 has 14 residues. V gave up 1 base and J gave up 5 bases; unmatched junction bases: 3. CDR3 sequence reads: CASSLGLARETQYF. The CDR3 coding sequence is TGTGCCAGCAGCTTAGGACTAGCGAGGGAGACCCAGTACTTC.

V is TRBV24-1 and J is TRBJ2-3; 16 bases match TRBD2. With V trimmed by 2 bases and J by 6 bases, 13 bases remained unmatched. This CDR3 is 20 amino acids long. Germline lookup yields CDR1 KGHDR and CDR2 SFDVKD. CDR3 loop: CATSDSPGGTSGRASDTQYF. DNA for the CDR3: TGTGCCACCAGTGATTCCCCCGGCGGGACTAGCGGGAGGGCCTCGGATACGCAGTATTTT.

The genes are TRBV19 and TRBJ2-2, with TRBD1 matching over 9 bases. The ends lost 9 bases at V and 2 bases at J; junction bases unmatched: 4. The CDR3 contains 14 residues. Germline V gene lookup returns CDR1 LNHDA and CDR2 SQIVND (reference sequence). CDR3 coding DNA: TGTGCCAGCACGGACAGGGGAAACACCGGGGAGCTGTTTTTT. Translated, it gives CASTDRGNTGELFF.

V is TRBV19 and J is TRBJ2-7; a possible D gene is TRBD1 (5 bases). Germline values: CDR1 LNHDA, CDR2 SQIVND (reference sequence). CDR3 size: 13 residues. The ends were cut back, 3 bases at V and 2 bases at J, with 8 bases in the middle. CDR3 nucleotide sequence: TGTGCCAGTAGTATGACAGATACCTACGAGCAGTACTTC. Amino acids: CASSMTDTYEQYF.

V is TRBV7-9 and J is TRBJ2-7, with a tentative D call TRBD1 (6 bases). Per germline, CDR1 SEHNR and CDR2 FQNEAQ (reference sequence). V lost 7 bases, J lost 4 bases, and 17 bases lay in between. The CDR3 is 14 amino acids. The CDR3 here is CASTPGEGSYEQYF. The DNA for the CDR3 is TGTGCCAGCACGCCAGGGGAAGGGTCTTACGAGCAGTACTTC. The full variable domain, rest sourced from reference TRBV7-9 and TRBJ2-7, is DTGVSQNPRHKITKRGQNVTFRCDPISEHNRLYWYRQTLGQGPEFLTYFQNEAQLEKSRLLSDRFSAERPKGSFSTLEIQRTEQGDSAMYLCASTPGEGSYEQYFGPGTRLTVT.

The V and J genes are TRBV28 and TRBJ2-3; TRBD2 matches 13 bases. Losses at the gene ends were 8 bases for V and 3 bases for J; bases not matched to a gene: 17. The CDR3 is 19 amino acids. In germline, CDR1 is MDHEN, CDR2 SYDVKM. DNA for the CDR3: TGTGCCAGCGCGGTCCGAAGACTAGCGGGGGGCCAAGGGACAGATACGCAGTATTTT. Amino acid sequence: CASAVRRLAGGQGTDTQYF.

V gene TRBV5-8 combines with J gene TRBJ2-4; 8 bases line up with TRBD1. This CDR3 is built from 13 residues. The V gene end was trimmed by 0 bases and the J gene end by 7 bases; junction bases not matched to a gene: 0. Looked up from germline, CDR1 is SGHTS and CDR2 is YDEGEE. CDR3 in DNA: TGTGCCAGCAGCTTGGCAGGGGGCAACATTCAGTACTTC. It yields the protein CASSLAGGNIQYF.

This chain joins TRBV4-3 and TRBJ2-3; D is ambiguous. This CDR3 has 13 residues. The V end was cut by 5 bases, the J end by 0 bases, with 6 bases between. Germline CDR1 reads LGHNA; CDR2 reads YSLEER. The CDR3 sequence is CASSATSTDTQYF. As DNA, the CDR3 is TGCGCCAGCAGCGCTACTAGCACAGATACGCAGTATTTT.

The genes are TRBV7-8 and TRBJ2-3; D remains unclear. V was cut by 5 bases and J by 0 bases, with 9 bases left in between. Germline lookup yields CDR1 SGHVS and CDR2 FQNEAQ. The CDR3 sequence is 14 residues long. CDR3 amino acids: CASSRRASTDTQYF. Written as DNA, the CDR3 is TGTGCCAGCAGCAGGAGAGCTAGCACAGATACGCAGTATTTT.

The chain combines TRBV7-9 with TRBJ2-1; D not certain. The CDR3 is 16 amino acids. V was shortened by 6 bases and J by 0 bases, with 15 bases between the two germline ends. Germline-derived CDR1 and CDR2 are SEHNR and FQNEAQ (reference sequence). The CDR3 sequence is CASSLGANPSYNEQFF. The DNA for the CDR3 is TGTGCCAGCAGTCTAGGAGCCAACCCCTCCTACAATGAGCAGTTCTTC.

The CDR3 sequence: CASSPGRGEQYF. DNA of the CDR3: TGTGCCAGCAGTCCCGGGCGGGGCGAGCAGTACTTC. The V and J genes are TRBV28 and TRBJ2-7, with D possibly being TRBD2 (6 bases). V was trimmed by 5 bases and J by 6 bases, leaving 11 bases between them. The CDR3 is 12 residues long. Germline V gene lookup returns CDR1 MDHEN and CDR2 SYDVKM.

This clone has just one count. This chain uses TRBV6-6 with TRBJ2-7; 14 nucleotides agree with TRBD2. Germline V gives CDR1 MNHNY, CDR2 SVGAGI (reference sequence). CDR3 length equals 16 residues. Losses at the gene ends were 7 bases for V and 2 bases for J; bases not matched to a gene: 7. The CDR3 nucleotides read TGTGCCAGCACCGGACTAGCGGGAGGCATACCCTACGAGCAGTACTTC. It yields the protein CASTGLAGGIPYEQYF.

The gene calls are TRBV11-3 and TRBJ2-7, with D possibly TRBD1 on 6 matching bases. CDR3 size: 14 residues. Trimming cost V 2 bases and J 3 bases, with 11 bases left between them. Per germline, CDR1 SGHNT and CDR2 YENEEA. This chain's CDR3 is CASSLKTGFYEQYF. CDR3 nucleotide sequence: TGTGCCAGCAGCTTAAAAACAGGGTTCTACGAGCAGTACTTC.

The V and J genes are TRBV5-1 and TRBJ2-1, with a tentative D call TRBD2 (6 bases). CDR1 and CDR2 from the germline V gene are SGHRS and YFSETQ. V lost 3 bases and J 7 bases, leaving 11 bases between the germline ends. The CDR3 runs 13 residues. The CDR3 here is CASSYGTENEQFF. The CDR3 nucleotides are TGCGCCAGCAGCTACGGGACTGAGAATGAGCAGTTCTTC.

The gene calls are TRBV24-1 and TRBJ2-1; a weak D match, TRBD1 (5 bases). In germline, CDR1 is KGHDR, CDR2 SFDVKD. V lost 9 bases and J 5 bases, leaving 10 bases between the germline ends. The CDR3 is made up of 12 amino acids. This chain's CDR3 is CATGSTDNEQFF. The CDR3 DNA reads TGTGCCACCGGATCGACAGACAATGAGCAGTTCTTC.